Presented here are 32 T cell receptor beta chains from one specimen sequenced in a study of shared clonotypes between healthy human individuals. Here immunoSEQ multiplex PCR was the method, and the copy in TCRdb shows in-frame clones only, minus some. Of about 2.5 million clones listed, around 92% were seen once; the top ten hold approximately 0.39%. The specimen was naive CD4+ T cells from PBMCs. Subset meaning: CD45RA+ positively selected. The receptors were gathered from a man between 18 and 35 years old in good health. Some clones in this sample may be carry-over from other donors' samples.

Only one count was recorded for this clone. V is TRBV5-1 and J is TRBJ2-5; 11 bases fit TRBD2. Unmatched junction bases numbered 5, after V lost 0 bases and J lost 1 base. Germline-derived CDR1 and CDR2 are SGHRS and YFSETQ. The CDR3 covers 17 residues. CDR3 sequence reads: CASSLGTSGLSQETQYF. The CDR3 DNA reads as TGCGCCAGCAGCTTGGGGACTAGCGGGTTGTCCCAAGAGACCCAGTACTTC.

Worth noting for this clone: The same CDR3 arises from other DNA sequences in this sample as well. The chain recombines TRBV9 with TRBJ1-1; maybe TRBD1 (5 bases). V was trimmed by 0 bases and J by 1 base, leaving 7 bases between them. Germline V CDR1 and CDR2: SGDLS, YYNGEE. The CDR3 covers 14 residues. The CDR3 protein is CASSVEGQNTEAFF. The CDR3 DNA sequence: TGTGCCAGCAGCGTAGAAGGACAGAACACTGAAGCTTTCTTT.

The chain has TRBV28 and TRBJ2-2, with 13 bases lining up with TRBD2. This CDR3 contains 17 residues. Trimming took 5 bases from V and 8 from J; bases not matched to a gene: 11. The germline CDR1 and CDR2 sequences are MDHEN and SYDVKM. CDR3 in DNA: TGTGCCAGCAGTCTACCGGGACTAGCGGGAAGATCGGGGGAGCTGTTTTTT. Translated: CASSLPGLAGRSGELFF.

The V call is TRBV5-6, the J call TRBJ1-1; D call uncertain. Germline CDR1 SGHDT, CDR2 YYEEEE. The V end was cut by 2 bases, the J end by 8 bases, with 13 bases between. The CDR3 contains 13 residues. CDR3 in DNA: TGTGCCAGCAGCTTTTTTCAGGTCACCGAAGCTTTCTTT. It specifies CASSFFQVTEAFF. Supplemented by reference TRBV5-6 and TRBJ1-1, the full variable domain reads DAGVTQSPTHLIKTRGQQVTLRCSPKSGHDTVSWYQQALGQGPQFIFQYYEEEERQRGNFPDRFSGHQFPNYSSELNVNALLLGDSALYLCASSFFQVTEAFFGQGTRLTVV.

This clone was found once. The rearrangement uses TRBV28 and TRBJ2-3; 8 nucleotides align to TRBD2. Losses at the gene ends were 8 bases for V and 5 bases for J; bases not matched to a gene: 9. Germline V gene data show CDR1 as MDHEN and CDR2 as SYDVKM. The CDR3 totals 14 residues. The CDR3 region is CASSTGGAGDTQYF. The CDR3, as DNA: TGTGCCAGCTCAACGGGGGGGGCTGGAGATACGCAGTATTTT.

J is TRBJ1-2 and V is TRBV28; a possible D gene is TRBD1 (6 bases). Deletions cut 6 bases from V and 4 bases from J, with 21 bases between. CDR1 and CDR2 from the germline V gene are MDHEN and SYDVKM. The CDR3 contains 16 residues. CDR3 bases: TGTGCCAGCAGGAACAGGGTCCCCTTAGGATCCTATGGCTACACCTTC. Translated: CASRNRVPLGSYGYTF.

To note about this clone: Additional DNA sequences in this sample encode the identical CDR3. The chain has TRBV5-1 and TRBJ1-1; TRBD1 aligns across 8 bases. Germline V gene lookup returns CDR1 SGHRS and CDR2 YFSETQ. This CDR3 spans 13 amino acids. Trimming cost V 0 bases and J 8 bases; bases outside gene matches: 3. The CDR3 nucleotides read TGCGCCAGCAGCTTGGGACAGGGGCCCGAAGCTTTCTTT. It specifies CASSLGQGPEAFF. The full variable domain, its missing parts supplied by reference TRBV5-1 and TRBJ1-1, is KAGVTQTPRYLIKTRGQQVTLSCSPISGHRSVSWYQQTPGQGLQFLFEYFSETQRNKGNFPGRFSGRQFSNSRSEMNVSTLELGDSALYLCASSLGQGPEAFFGQGTRLTVV.

The chain joins TRBV5-1 to TRBJ1-2, with a tentative D call TRBD1 (5 bases). The CDR3 is 13 amino acids. The V gene lost 0 bases and the J gene lost 6 bases, with 9 bases spanning the gap. Germline-derived CDR1 and CDR2 are SGHRS and YFSETQ. CDR3 nucleotide sequence: TGCGCCAGCAGCTTGGGACCCAGGGATGGCTACACCTTC. It is translated as CASSLGPRDGYTF.

The rearrangement links TRBV4-1 to TRBJ1-1, with TRBD1 identical over 9 bases. Germline V gives CDR1 MGHRA, CDR2 YSYEKL. J lost 1 base, V lost 3 bases, and 3 bases had no gene match. CDR3 length equals 15 residues. The DNA for the CDR3 is TGCGCCAGCAGCCAGCTGGGACAGGGGAACACTGAAGCTTTCTTT. Translation gives CASSQLGQGNTEAFF.

This sequence joins TRBV19 and TRBJ2-7, with TRBD2 as a possible D gene (6 bases). Trimming removed 5 bases from V and 1 base from J, with 12 bases in between. Per the germline V gene, CDR1 is LNHDA and CDR2 is SQIVND (reference sequence). The CDR3 loop spans 14 amino acids. The CDR3 nucleotides read TGTGCCAGTAGTGTTTCTAGCGAATCCTACGAGCAGTACTTC. Encoded protein: CASSVSSESYEQYF.

The rearrangement links TRBV19 to TRBJ1-4; D not certain. Deletions cut 3 bases from V and 7 bases from J, with 15 bases between. CDR1 LNHDA and CDR2 SQIVND come from the germline V gene (reference sequence). The CDR3 extends over 15 amino acids. CDR3 sequence reads: CASSIWGMDPEKLFF. The CDR3 coding sequence is TGTGCCAGTAGTATTTGGGGTATGGATCCTGAAAAACTGTTTTTT. The full variable domain, rest sourced from reference TRBV19 and TRBJ1-4, is DGGITQSPKYLFRKEGQNVTLSCEQNLNHDAMYWYRQDPGQGLRLIYYSQIVNDFQKGDIAEGYSVSREKKESFPLTVTSAQKNPTAFYLCASSIWGMDPEKLFFGSGTQLSVL.

The V call is TRBV4-1, the J call TRBJ2-1, with a possible D match to TRBD2 (5 bases). The CDR3 spans 19 residues. Trimming took off 0 bases at V and 3 bases at J, with 21 bases between the two ends. Germline V CDR1 and CDR2: MGHRA, YSYEKL. The CDR3 DNA reads TGCGCCAGCAGCCAAGATTTTATCTCGGCCCCGGGATACTACAATGAGCAGTTCTTC. The encoded protein is CASSQDFISAPGYYNEQFF.

With regard to this clone: Other DNA sequences within the sample encode an identical CDR3. V gene TRBV9 combines with J gene TRBJ2-3; D gene unclear. Trimming shortened V by 4 bases and J by 1 base, and 4 bases separated the two germline ends. Germline loops: CDR1 SGDLS, CDR2 YYNGEE. The CDR3 extends over 12 amino acids. CDR3 coding DNA: TGTGCCAGCAGCTCAGGCACAGATACGCAGTATTTT. Translating gives CASSSGTDTQYF.

The chain combines TRBV7-2 with TRBJ2-3; TRBD2 agrees at 9 bases. Germline V gene sequence: CDR1 SGHTA, CDR2 FQGNSA. This CDR3 has 16 amino acids. Unmatched junction bases numbered 4, after V lost 3 bases and J lost 0 bases. The CDR3 DNA reads TGTGCCAGCAGCTTCCGACTAGCGGCTAGCACAGATACGCAGTATTTT. It specifies CASSFRLAASTDTQYF.

The chain combines TRBV10-1 with TRBJ2-2; tentative D call: TRBD2 (5 bases). The V and J ends lost 5 bases and 2 bases respectively, with 9 bases between them. CDR3 length equals 14 residues. Germline V lookup: CDR1 WNHNN, CDR2 SYGVQD (reference sequence). This chain's CDR3 is CASSPGYNTGELFF. Here the CDR3 DNA reads TGCGCCAGCAGTCCGGGGTACAACACCGGGGAGCTGTTTTTT.

As DNA, the CDR3 is TGTGCCAGCAGCTACCGTGCCCGGGCTAGCACAGATACGCAGTATTTT. It encodes CASSYRARASTDTQYF. V usage is TRBV7-3 and J usage is TRBJ2-3; no reliable D call. Trimming shortened V by 4 bases and J by 0 bases, and 14 bases separated the two germline ends. Looked up from germline, CDR1 is SGHTA and CDR2 is FQGTGA. CDR3 size: 16 residues.

V is TRBV28 and J is TRBJ1-2; 7 bases fit TRBD1. CDR1 and CDR2 (germline): MDHEN, SYDVKM. V lost 2 bases and J lost 8; bases outside the gene matches: 11. The length of the CDR3 is 15 residues. The CDR3 nucleotides read TGTGCCAGCAGTTTACCTGGGACAGTAGGATGGGGCTACACCTTC. Protein sequence: CASSLPGTVGWGYTF.

The chain links TRBV5-1 to TRBJ2-5; D is possibly TRBD2 (5 bases). Per germline, CDR1 SGHRS and CDR2 YFSETQ. V lost 4 bases and J lost 3, with 13 bases in between. The CDR3 is made up of 14 amino acids. Here the CDR3 reads CASSVDPGKETQYF. The CDR3 coding sequence is TGCGCCAGCAGCGTGGATCCCGGGAAAGAGACCCAGTACTTC.

This clone was detected only a few times. The chain couples TRBV2 to TRBJ2-7, with 7 bases that match TRBD2. Losses at the gene ends were 8 bases for V and 1 base for J; bases not matched to a gene: 8. CDR3 length: 14 amino acids. Germline loops: CDR1 SNHLY, CDR2 FYNNEI. Here the CDR3 DNA reads TGTGCCAGCCAGGGAGGGGTCCTTTCCTACGAGCAGTACTTC. As protein: CASQGGVLSYEQYF.

Remarks on this clone: The same CDR3 is also encoded by other DNA sequences in this sample. The rearrangement uses TRBV18 and TRBJ2-7; TRBD1 matches at 9 bases. J was trimmed by 3 bases and V by 6 bases; bases with no gene match: 3. Per the germline V gene, CDR1 is KGHSH and CDR2 is LQKENI. The CDR3 is made up of 13 amino acids. CDR3 protein: CASSSTGGYEQYF. CDR3 nucleotide sequence: TGTGCCAGCTCCTCGACAGGGGGCTACGAGCAGTACTTC. Full variable domain (rest looked up from reference TRBV18 and TRBJ2-7): NAGVMQNPRHLVRRRGQEARLRCSPMKGHSHVYWYRQLPEEGLKFMVYLQKENIIDESGMPKERFSAEFPKEGPSILRIQQVVRGDSAAYFCASSSTGGYEQYFGPGTRLTVT.

The genes are TRBV25-1 and TRBJ2-3; weak D call: TRBD1 (5 bases). Germline CDR1 reads MGHDK; CDR2 reads SYGVNS. CDR3 length equals 16 residues. With 1 base removed from V and 2 bases from J, the gap between germline ends came to 13 bases. CDR3 coding DNA: TGTGCCAGCAGTGAATTGGCAGGGTCTCTCACAGATACGCAGTATTTT. Its protein is CASSELAGSLTDTQYF.

The genes are TRBV7-9 and TRBJ1-1, with a possible D match to TRBD1 (5 bases). The CDR3 consists of 18 residues. V shed 4 bases and J shed 3 bases, with 24 bases lying between them. The V gene's germline CDR1 is SEHNR and CDR2 FQNEAQ (reference sequence). CDR3 sequence reads: CASSSEVRDALRYTEAFF. In nucleotides, the CDR3 is TGTGCCAGCAGCTCGGAAGTCCGGGACGCCCTTCGGTACACTGAAGCTTTCTTT.

The gene calls are TRBV5-1 and TRBJ2-1, with 10 nucleotides matching TRBD2. Germline V gene lookup returns CDR1 SGHRS and CDR2 YFSETQ. The junction had 18 bases not matched to a gene; V was cut back by 5 bases and J by 4 bases. There are 19 residues in the CDR3. The CDR3 nucleotides are TGCGCCAGCAGTTGGGAGGTGGGACTAGCGAATACAGTGTACAATGAGCAGTTCTTC. Its protein is CASSWEVGLANTVYNEQFF.

As for this clone: Additional DNA sequences in this sample encode the identical CDR3. This chain connects TRBV11-2 to TRBJ1-2; unclear D gene. The germline V gene has CDR1 SGHAT and CDR2 FQNNGV. Trimming removed 0 bases from V and 1 base from J, with 3 bases in between. This CDR3 contains 13 residues. The CDR3 coding sequence is TGTGCCAGCAGCTTAGATCGTAACTATGGCTACACCTTC. Translated: CASSLDRNYGYTF.

Turning to this clone: The same CDR3 can be traced to other DNA sequences in this sample. The chain joins TRBV9 to TRBJ2-7; D call uncertain. CDR3 length: 14 amino acids. Trimming removed 3 bases at V and 1 base at J, with 11 bases between. From germline, CDR1 is SGDLS and CDR2 YYNGEE. CDR3 bases: TGTGCCAGCAGCGCCCGATCGGAATCCTACGAGCAGTACTTC. This codes for CASSARSESYEQYF.

The genes are TRBV5-4 and TRBJ2-7, with 7 bases matching TRBD2. After removal of 5 bases from V and 6 bases from J, the junction contained 11 bases not matched to a gene. The CDR3 is 14 residues long. Looked up from germline, CDR1 is SGHNT and CDR2 is YYREEE (reference sequence). DNA of the CDR3: TGTGCCAGCAGGTTAGCGGGTCCAAACGGCGAGCAGTACTTC. It is translated as CASRLAGPNGEQYF.

The rearrangement joins TRBV5-1 to TRBJ2-1; a weak D match, TRBD2 (5 bases). V was trimmed by 2 bases and J by 0 bases, leaving 9 bases between them. CDR1 and CDR2 from the germline V gene are SGHRS and YFSETQ. The CDR3 is 15 amino acids. CDR3 bases: TGCGCCAGCAGCTTACTAGTGGGCTCCTACAATGAGCAGTTCTTC. Its translation is CASSLLVGSYNEQFF.

The rearrangement uses TRBV7-9 and TRBJ2-5; D may be TRBD1 (6 bases). CDR3 length: 15 residues. Trimming left V 5 bases short and J 4 bases short, with 17 bases between. Germline V CDR1 and CDR2: SEHNR, FQNEAQ (reference sequence). CDR3 bases: TGTGCCAGCAGCCGCGACGCCTCCAGGGGAGAGACCCAGTACTTC. This gives the protein CASSRDASRGETQYF.

This sequence joins TRBV6-1 and TRBJ2-7, with 8 bases identical to TRBD2. Germline CDR1 MNHNS, CDR2 SASEGT. J gave up 2 bases and V 1 base, and 4 bases lay outside the gene matches. The CDR3 has 15 residues. CDR3 amino acids: CASSEGVAGTYEQYF. CDR3 coding DNA: TGTGCCAGCAGTGAAGGGGTAGCGGGAACCTACGAGCAGTACTTC.

The chain has TRBV5-6 and TRBJ2-3; tentatively, D is TRBD1 (6 bases). The CDR3 contains 14 residues. CDR1 and CDR2 from the germline V gene are SGHDT and YYEEEE. V lost 3 bases to trimming and J lost 3 bases, with 11 bases between them. In DNA, the CDR3 is TGTGCCAGCAGCTGGCAACAGGGAACAGATACGCAGTATTTT. This translates into CASSWQQGTDTQYF.

The V and J genes are TRBV5-1 and TRBJ2-3; no firm D call. The germline CDR1 and CDR2 sequences are SGHRS and YFSETQ. This CDR3 has 12 amino acids. V was cut by 7 bases and J by 5 bases, with 11 bases left in between. The CDR3 DNA sequence: TGCGCCAGCTCAACCCGGAAAGATACGCAGTATTTT. This sequence encodes CASSTRKDTQYF. The full variable domain, in which reference TRBV5-1 and TRBJ2-3 provide the parts outside the CDR3, is KAGVTQTPRYLIKTRGQQVTLSCSPISGHRSVSWYQQTPGQGLQFLFEYFSETQRNKGNFPGRFSGRQFSNSRSEMNVSTLELGDSALYLCASSTRKDTQYFGPGTRLTVL.

The genes are TRBV30 and TRBJ2-3; D not certain. Trimming took 0 bases from V and 5 from J, leaving 15 bases between them. Germline CDR1 GTSNPN, CDR2 SVGIG (reference sequence). This CDR3 has 15 residues. CDR3 loop: CAWSVLWQSKDTQYF. CDR3 DNA sequence: TGTGCCTGGAGTGTATTGTGGCAGTCAAAAGATACGCAGTATTTT.